This TCR beta chain was retrieved from a study of tumor and adjacent non-tumor tissue in lung cancer. Points on this clonotype: An end of the junction differs from the germline gene, which may be a read error.

RNA was extracted from bulk tissue without any cell sorting. This non-tumor lung sample came from over 3 cm beyond the tumor edge. The library came from three nested PCR rounds adapted from ARM-PCR protocols. One entry per CDR3 protein results from TCRdb running MiXCR on the multiplex PCR reads. The sample shows 50,000 or so distinct CDR3 sequences, about 80% of them seen only once. This sequence was found in a woman aged 55-70 years with non-small cell lung cancer. The sequencing input was distant non-tumor lung tissue.

The DNA for the CDR3 is TGTGCCAGCAGATCCGGGGACAGGGCCGTGAACACTGGAGCTTTCTTT. Translating it yields CASRSGDRAVNTGAFF. V and J are TRBV11-2 and TRBJ1-1; TRBD1 matches at 9 bases. CDR3 length equals 16 residues. The germline CDR1 and CDR2 sequences are SGHAT and FQNNGV.